Listed here are 27 T cell receptor beta chains from one sample, sequenced in a study of blood T cell repertoires in COVID-19. Clones were read by immunoSEQ multiplex PCR, and TCRdb kept only the in-frame ones, dropping some. The sample shows around 290,000 clones, around 89% of them seen only once. Sequencing used PBMCs or T cells enriched from blood (not recorded which). The origin of the receptors is a woman in her sixties or seventies in a cohort exposed to, infected with or recovered from COVID-19 (not recorded which).

The chain links TRBV6-2 or TRBV6-3 to TRBJ2-1, with 10 bases matching TRBD1. Per the germline V gene, CDR1 is MNHEY and CDR2 is SVGEGT. This CDR3 region has 15 residues. With 3 bases clipped from V and 8 bases from J, the junction kept 7 bases outside the gene matches. The CDR3 sequence is CASSYGTGAVHEQFF. The CDR3 coding sequence is TGTGCCAGCAGTTATGGGACAGGGGCTGTCCATGAGCAGTTCTTC.

The rearrangement uses TRBV29-1 and TRBJ2-3, with TRBD2 identical over 7 bases. With 6 bases clipped from V and 2 bases from J, the junction kept 2 bases outside the gene matches. The germline CDR1 and CDR2 sequences are SQVTM and ANQGSEA. CDR3 size: 12 residues. The CDR3 DNA reads as TGCAGCGTCAGACTAGCCACAGATACGCAGTATTTT. As protein: CSVRLATDTQYF.

This chain connects TRBV27 to TRBJ1-1; no firm D call. The germline CDR1 and CDR2 sequences are MNHEY and SMNVEV (reference sequence). This CDR3 has 13 amino acids. Between the trimmed V and J ends, which lost 5 bases and 1 base, there was a span of 8 bases. The CDR3: CASSVRGNTEAFF. The DNA of the CDR3 is TGTGCCAGCAGTGTACGGGGGAACACTGAAGCTTTCTTT.

This chain joins TRBV30 and TRBJ2-5; 7 positions match TRBD2. The germline gives CDR1 GTSNPN, CDR2 SVGIG (reference sequence). CDR3 length: 15 residues. The V segment lost 2 bases and the J segment 2 bases; nucleotides outside the gene matches: 8. This CDR3 is CAWSLGEGGQETQYF. Here the CDR3 DNA reads TGTGCCTGGAGTCTGGGGGAGGGTGGACAAGAGACCCAGTACTTC. The variable domain in full, with the rest retrieved from reference TRBV30 and TRBJ2-5, is SQTIHQWPATLVQPVGSPLSLECTVEGTSNPNLYWYRQAAGRGLQLLFYSVGIGQISSEVPQNLSASRPQDRQFILSSKKLLLSDSGFYLCAWSLGEGGQETQYFGPGTRLLVL.

J is TRBJ2-1 and V is TRBV20-1; D not resolved. The V and J ends lost 6 bases and 2 bases respectively, with 5 bases between them. This CDR3 has 11 amino acids. Germline V gene data show CDR1 as DFQATT and CDR2 as SNEGSKA (reference sequence). The CDR3 is CSASAYNEQFF. The CDR3 coding sequence is TGCAGTGCGAGCGCCTACAATGAGCAGTTCTTC.

The gene calls are TRBV4-1 and TRBJ2-1; 10 bases line up with TRBD2. CDR1 is MGHRA, CDR2 YSYEKL, per germline. The CDR3 sequence is 15 residues long. The J segment lost 7 bases and the V segment lost 4 bases, leaving 7 bases of the junction unmatched. CDR3: CASSRYGLAVNEQFF. The CDR3 nucleotides are TGCGCCAGCAGCCGGTATGGACTAGCGGTGAATGAGCAGTTCTTC.

This chain joins TRBV7-2 and TRBJ1-2, with 9 bases lining up with TRBD1. V shed 5 bases and J 8 bases; nucleotides not matched to a gene: 6. Germline V gene lookup returns CDR1 SGHTA and CDR2 FQGNSA. This CDR3 region has 13 residues. The CDR3 DNA sequence: TGTGCCAGCAGCGGTGGGACAGGGCGAGGCTACACCTTC. This gives the protein CASSGGTGRGYTF.

The V call is TRBV11-2, the J call TRBJ2-2, with TRBD2 matching over 12 bases. The CDR3 consists of 16 residues. V gave up 2 bases and J gave up 4 bases; unmatched junction bases: 2. In germline, CDR1 is SGHAT, CDR2 FQNNGV. The CDR3 region is CASSLSGLAGTGELFF. The CDR3 bases are TGTGCCAGCAGCTTATCGGGACTAGCGGGCACCGGGGAGCTGTTTTTT.

The chain links TRBV7-9 to TRBJ2-5, with 9 bases identical to TRBD2. Trimming took 5 bases from V and 1 from J; bases not matched to a gene: 8. Germline lookup yields CDR1 SEHNR and CDR2 FQNEAQ (reference sequence). This CDR3 is built from 16 residues. The DNA of the CDR3 is TGTGCCAGCAGCCTTGGACTAGCGCCAACCCAAGAGACCCAGTACTTC. This codes for CASSLGLAPTQETQYF.

CDR3 residues: CASSTGQSNNSPLHF. The CDR3 bases are TGTGCCAGCAGCACCGGACAGTCAAATAATTCACCCCTCCACTTT. The chain links TRBV7-9 to TRBJ1-6, with a possible D match to TRBD1 (6 bases). With 5 bases removed from V and 5 bases from J, the gap between germline ends came to 13 bases. Germline CDR1 SEHNR, CDR2 FQNEAQ (reference sequence). The CDR3 has 15 residues. Looking up the rest from reference TRBV7-9 and TRBJ1-6 gives the full variable domain: DTGVSQNPRHKITKRGQNVTFRCDPISEHNRLYWYRQTLGQGPEFLTYFQNEAQLEKSRLLSDRFSAERPKGSFSTLEIQRTEQGDSAMYLCASSTGQSNNSPLHFGNGTRLTVT.

The genes are TRBV5-1 and TRBJ1-1, with 8 nucleotides matching TRBD1. The germline CDR1 and CDR2 sequences are SGHRS and YFSETQ. V gave up 4 bases and J gave up 1 base; unmatched junction bases: 3. The CDR3 spans 14 residues. CDR3 sequence (DNA): TGCGCCAGCAGCCGGACAGGGCAGAACACTGAAGCTTTCTTT. It is translated as CASSRTGQNTEAFF.

The V call is TRBV10-3, the J call TRBJ2-3; 9 bases match TRBD2. The CDR3 is made up of 14 amino acids. V gave up 5 bases and J gave up 2 bases; unmatched junction bases: 2. Looked up from germline, CDR1 is ENHRY and CDR2 is SYGVKD. CDR3 bases: TGTGCCATCAGTCTAGCGGGGCTCACAGATACGCAGTATTTT. Translated, it gives CAISLAGLTDTQYF.

The chain uses TRBV19 and TRBJ2-2; 7 positions match TRBD1. The junction had 6 bases not matched to a gene; V was cut back by 2 bases and J by 0 bases. Germline CDR1 LNHDA, CDR2 SQIVND (reference sequence). The CDR3 contains 17 residues. In DNA, the CDR3 is TGTGCCAGTAGTATACGAGAGGGGGCCACGAACACCGGGGAGCTGTTTTTT. It translates to CASSIREGATNTGELFF.

The rearrangement uses TRBV10-1 and TRBJ2-1; 7 positions agree with TRBD2. With V trimmed by 5 bases and J by 7 bases, 11 bases remained unmatched. CDR3 size: 15 residues. Germline V gene data show CDR1 as WNHNN and CDR2 as SYGVQD (reference sequence). The CDR3 nucleotides are TGCGCCAGCAGTACAAAGGGACTACCCTCTAATGAGCAGTTCTTC. It is translated as CASSTKGLPSNEQFF.

V and J are TRBV6-2 or TRBV6-3 and TRBJ2-7, with a weak D call TRBD2 (5 bases). V dropped 3 bases and J dropped 0 bases, with 15 bases sitting between them. The CDR3 consists of 16 residues. Per germline, CDR1 MNHEY and CDR2 SVGEGT. CDR3 coding DNA: TGTGCCAGCAGTTATAGTTCAGGACTCTTCTCCTACGAGCAGTACTTC. Translated, it gives CASSYSSGLFSYEQYF.

The chain carries TRBV19 and TRBJ2-2; the match to TRBD2 covers 14 bases. Losses at the gene ends were 4 bases for V and 7 bases for J; bases not matched to a gene: 5. The CDR3 covers 16 residues. Germline V gene lookup returns CDR1 LNHDA and CDR2 SQIVND (reference sequence). The CDR3 sequence: CASSRRLAGGIGELFF. CDR3 in DNA: TGTGCCAGTAGTAGAAGACTAGCGGGAGGGATCGGGGAGCTGTTTTTT.

V gene TRBV19 combines with J gene TRBJ2-1; D is unclear. CDR3 length equals 13 residues. The V end was cut by 2 bases, the J end by 6 bases, with 8 bases between. Germline-derived CDR1 and CDR2 are LNHDA and SQIVND (reference sequence). The CDR3, as DNA: TGTGCCAGTAGTATAACGGTATTCAATGAGCAGTTCTTC. It specifies CASSITVFNEQFF. Based on the CDR3 plus reference TRBV19 and TRBJ2-1, the full variable domain is DGGITQSPKYLFRKEGQNVTLSCEQNLNHDAMYWYRQDPGQGLRLIYYSQIVNDFQKGDIAEGYSVSREKKESFPLTVTSAQKNPTAFYLCASSITVFNEQFFGPGTRLTVL.

The chain is built from TRBV2 and TRBJ1-2; 8 bases map to TRBD1. V dropped 2 bases and J dropped 6; count of bases not matched to a gene: 11. CDR3 size: 16 residues. Looked up from germline, CDR1 is SNHLY and CDR2 is FYNNEI. CDR3 protein: CASSEMSQGDLHGYTF. CDR3 in DNA: TGTGCCAGCAGTGAAATGTCACAGGGGGACCTCCATGGCTACACCTTC.

The CDR3: CAWSGLAGRSYEQYF. CDR3 nucleotide sequence: TGTGCCTGGAGTGGACTAGCGGGACGCTCCTACGAGCAGTACTTC. This sequence joins TRBV30 and TRBJ2-7, with 11 positions matching TRBD2. Germline V CDR1 and CDR2: GTSNPN, SVGIG (reference sequence). The V and J ends lost 1 base and 0 bases, in that order; junction bases with no gene match: 2. There are 15 residues in the CDR3.

Concerning this clone itself: Other DNA variants within this sample encode the same CDR3. The rearrangement links TRBV3-1 (or the pseudogene TRBV3-2) to TRBJ2-7; 10 nucleotides match TRBD1. The junction had 4 bases not matched to a gene; V was cut back by 6 bases and J by 5 bases. CDR1 LGHDT and CDR2 YNNKEL come from the germline V gene (reference sequence). There are 13 residues in the CDR3. CDR3 protein: CASRRTGGDEQYF. Written as DNA, the CDR3 is TGTGCCAGCAGGCGGACAGGGGGAGACGAGCAGTACTTC.

V usage is TRBV11-2 and J usage is TRBJ2-1; a weak D match, TRBD1 (6 bases). CDR1 and CDR2 from the germline V gene are SGHAT and FQNNGV. The CDR3 runs to 16 residues. The germline V and J ends were trimmed by 0 bases and 12 bases, with 21 bases remaining between them. CDR3 sequence: CASSLEARVKGDPQFF. The CDR3, as DNA: TGTGCCAGCAGCTTAGAAGCGCGGGTGAAGGGGGACCCGCAGTTCTTC.

The chain combines TRBV7-9 with TRBJ1-2, with 8 bases lining up with TRBD1. CDR1 and CDR2 from the germline V gene are SEHNR and FQNEAQ (reference sequence). V shed 5 bases, J shed 7 bases, and the junction held 9 bases outside the gene matches. This CDR3 is built from 14 residues. CDR3 sequence reads: CASSLGQGSGGYTF. CDR3 nucleotides: TGTGCCAGCAGCCTCGGACAGGGATCGGGTGGCTACACCTTC.

The rearrangement joins TRBV19 to TRBJ1-5; no clear D gene. The CDR3 contains 13 residues. Germline lookup yields CDR1 LNHDA and CDR2 SQIVND (reference sequence). V was pared by 0 bases and J by 6 bases, with 6 bases between. The CDR3 here is CASSIDRSQPQHF. The CDR3 DNA follows: TGTGCCAGTAGTATAGACCGTAGTCAGCCCCAGCATTTT.

The chain carries TRBV28 and TRBJ1-1; D gene uncertain. Germline CDR1 and CDR2: MDHEN and SYDVKM. V gave up 8 bases and J gave up 0 bases, with 4 bases separating them. CDR3 length equals 11 residues. As DNA, the CDR3 is TGTGCCAGCCGGGTGAACACTGAAGCTTTCTTT. Translation: CASRVNTEAFF.

The DNA for the CDR3 is TGTGCCAGCAGCAATGCCGAAAGTTACCTAGGACTAGATTCACCCCTCCACTTT. Translation: CASSNAESYLGLDSPLHF. The genes are TRBV21-1 and TRBJ1-6. TRBV21-1 has pseudogene status. CDR3 length equals 18 residues.

The chain joins TRBV4-1 to TRBJ1-1; 8 positions agree with TRBD1. The CDR3 consists of 15 residues. V shed 8 bases and J 10 bases; nucleotides not matched to a gene: 18. CDR1 and CDR2 from the germline V gene are MGHRA and YSYEKL. The CDR3, as DNA: TGCGCCAGCGAAAGGACAGGGCTAACCCCGCGGGGAGCTTTCTTT. Its protein product is CASERTGLTPRGAFF.

The chain carries TRBV28 and TRBJ2-7, with D maybe TRBD1 (5 bases). Germline V gene sequence: CDR1 MDHEN, CDR2 SYDVKM. The CDR3 consists of 14 residues. V was cut by 5 bases and J by 7 bases, with 18 bases left in between. This chain's CDR3 is CASSLDFAGKEQYF. In DNA form, the CDR3 reads TGTGCCAGCAGTCTCGACTTTGCAGGGAAGGAGCAGTACTTC.